This note documents a single T cell receptor (beta chain) sequence. As yet, its antigen is unknown. These data belong to a study of OX40 agonist ivuxolimab in advanced cancers. Study-level results: Within 6 weeks, CD4+ and CD8+ blood T cells expanded clonally at 0.1 to 3.0 mg/kg.

Sequencing was performed with immunoSEQ multiplex PCR; in TCRdb, only in-frame clones are kept and a portion is missing. The sample has over 55,000 clones; around 80% are singletons. Exclusion of a patient followed from autoimmune disease history or systemic immunosuppression. The TCR comes from an adult with an advanced solid tumor such as melanoma, head and neck, liver or kidney cancer. This sample comprised CD4+ or CD8+ T cells sorted from blood, obtained in a trial of the OX40 agonist ivuxolimab.

CDR3: CASSQESALYQETQYF. DNA for the CDR3: TGTGCCAGCAGCCAAGAGTCGGCCCTTTACCAAGAGACCCAGTACTTC. This chain joins TRBV14 and TRBJ2-5; D ambiguous. CDR1 is SGHDN and CDR2 is FVKESK in the germline V gene. The CDR3 sequence is 16 residues long. Trimming cost V 0 bases and J 0 bases, with 11 bases left between them.